A single sample gave rise to the 27 T cell receptor beta chains below, sequenced in a study of shared clonotypes between healthy human individuals. The data were produced by immunoSEQ multiplex PCR, yet TCRdb's version contains in-frame clones alone and is incomplete. The table records a few million clones, around nine tenths of them present only once. The sequenced sample was naive CD4+ T cells sorted from blood. As for subset: CD45RA+ positively selected. These receptors came from a man between 18 and 35 years old in good health.

The V and J genes are TRBV11-2 and TRBJ2-7; D remains unclear. Trimming shortened V by 1 base and J by 0 bases, and 10 bases separated the two germline ends. CDR1 is SGHAT and CDR2 is FQNNGV in the germline V gene. The length of the CDR3 is 15 residues. The chain's CDR3 is CASSLGQASSYEQYF. CDR3 sequence (DNA): TGTGCCAGCAGCTTAGGCCAGGCGAGCTCCTACGAGCAGTACTTC. The full variable domain, in which reference TRBV11-2 and TRBJ2-7 provide the parts outside the CDR3, is EAGVAQSPRYKIIEKRQSVAFWCNPISGHATLYWYQQILGQGPKLLIQFQNNGVVDDSQLPKDRFSAERLKGVDSTLKIQPAKLEDSAVYLCASSLGQASSYEQYFGPGTRLTVT.

This sequence joins TRBV2 and TRBJ2-1, with a possible D match to TRBD2 (5 bases). This CDR3 is built from 13 residues. V lost 3 bases and J lost 10, with 13 bases in between. Germline V gene data show CDR1 as SNHLY and CDR2 as FYNNEI. CDR3 DNA: TGTGCCAGCAGTGATGATGCAGGCGGGGAGCAGTTCTTC. The encoded protein is CASSDDAGGEQFF.

This rearrangement joins TRBV29-1 to TRBJ2-7, with D perhaps matching TRBD2 (6 bases). The CDR3 has 14 residues. Germline V gives CDR1 SQVTM, CDR2 ANQGSEA. The ends were cut back, 7 bases at V and 6 bases at J, with 22 bases in the middle. CDR3 nucleotides: TGCAGCGGCGGGGATATAGGGGTTTCTGGCGAGCAGTACTTC. Translating it yields CSGGDIGVSGEQYF.

This chain connects TRBV5-4 to TRBJ1-2, with 9 bases aligning to TRBD1. The germline V gene has CDR1 SGHNT and CDR2 YYREEE (reference sequence). This CDR3 region has 14 residues. J gave up 6 bases and V 4 bases, and 7 bases lay outside the gene matches. The CDR3 DNA is TGTGCCAGCAGCAGTGGGACAGGGAAGGATGGCTACACCTTC. This gives the protein CASSSGTGKDGYTF. The whole variable domain, filled in from reference TRBV5-4 and TRBJ1-2, reads ETGVTQSPTHLIKTRGQQVTLRCSSQSGHNTVSWYQQALGQGPQFIFQYYREEENGRGNFPPRFSGLQFPNYSSELNVNALELDDSALYLCASSSGTGKDGYTFGSGTRLTVV.

On this clone itself: This same CDR3 is encoded by further DNA sequences in the sample. J is TRBJ2-1 and V is TRBV2; 9 bases line up with TRBD2. This CDR3 contains 15 residues. CDR1 is SNHLY, CDR2 FYNNEI, per germline. The J segment lost 2 bases and the V segment lost 2 bases, leaving 1 base of the junction unmatched. The CDR3 DNA sequence: TGTGCCAGCAGTGAACTAGCGGGAACCTACAATGAGCAGTTCTTC. Its protein product is CASSELAGTYNEQFF.

This chain connects TRBV6-6 to TRBJ1-2; 8 bases line up with TRBD1. Germline CDR1 reads MNHNY; CDR2 reads SVGAGI (reference sequence). The junction had 7 bases not matched to a gene; V was cut back by 6 bases and J by 7 bases. This CDR3 has 13 residues. The CDR3 nucleotides are TGTGCCAGCAGACAGGGGGATCTAGGTGGCTACACCTTC. This codes for CASRQGDLGGYTF.

The chain links TRBV27 to TRBJ2-2; no reliable D call. CDR3 length: 16 amino acids. Trimming left V 4 bases short and J 2 bases short, with 14 bases between. CDR1 is MNHEY and CDR2 is SMNVEV in the germline V gene (reference sequence). Here the CDR3 reads CASSSLGPINTGELFF. CDR3 nucleotide sequence: TGTGCCAGCAGTTCCCTTGGGCCTATTAACACCGGGGAGCTGTTTTTT.

The chain is built from TRBV11-2 and TRBJ2-7; 11 bases fit TRBD2. CDR3 length: 15 residues. Germline V lookup: CDR1 SGHAT, CDR2 FQNNGV. Germline trimming cut 4 bases from V and 1 base from J; bases unmatched to any gene: 3. In DNA form, the CDR3 reads TGTGCCAGCAGCTCGACTAGCGGGAAGTCCTACGAGCAGTACTTC. Translating gives CASSSTSGKSYEQYF.

The chain uses TRBV20-1 and TRBJ2-1, with D hard to call. CDR1 and CDR2 (germline): DFQATT, SNEGSKA (reference sequence). Trimming pared 1 base from V and 7 bases from J, leaving 2 bases between. The CDR3 sequence is 10 residues long. Written as DNA, the CDR3 is TGCAGTGCTAGAGTGAATGAGCAGTTCTTC. Translation gives CSARVNEQFF.

CDR3 coding DNA: TGCGCCAGCAGCCGGGACGGGTCAGGGCAGCCCCAGCATTTT. Its translation: CASSRDGSGQPQHF. The chain recombines TRBV5-1 with TRBJ1-5; D is possibly TRBD1 (5 bases). The V end lost 4 bases, the J end lost 7 bases, and 15 bases lay between the germline ends. Germline V gives CDR1 SGHRS, CDR2 YFSETQ. This CDR3 is built from 14 residues.

The V call is TRBV19, the J call TRBJ2-3, with 7 bases that match TRBD2. The germline V gene encodes CDR1 LNHDA and CDR2 SQIVND (reference sequence). The CDR3 contains 14 residues. V was clipped by 6 bases and J by 3 bases; unmatched bases: 6. Here the CDR3 DNA reads TGTGCCAGTAGCGGTGGCGGGGGAACAGATACGCAGTATTTT. Its translation is CASSGGGGTDTQYF.

The rearrangement joins TRBV11-2 to TRBJ2-7, with TRBD2 matching over 12 bases. CDR3 length: 17 amino acids. V gave up 3 bases and J gave up 5 bases; unmatched junction bases: 11. The germline CDR1 and CDR2 sequences are SGHAT and FQNNGV. CDR3 protein: CASSFRLAGVIPHEQYF. CDR3 nucleotide sequence: TGTGCCAGCAGCTTCAGACTAGCGGGAGTTATTCCCCACGAGCAGTACTTC.

As regards this clone: The sample holds other DNA sequences that translate to the same CDR3. V gene TRBV28 combines with J gene TRBJ2-7, with D possibly being TRBD1 (6 bases). Between the trimmed V and J ends, which lost 2 bases and 6 bases, there was a span of 11 bases. The CDR3 runs 13 residues. Looked up from germline, CDR1 is MDHEN and CDR2 is SYDVKM. The DNA of the CDR3 is TGTGCCAGCAGTTTAGGTGGCAGGGGCGAGCAGTACTTC. Translated: CASSLGGRGEQYF.

The V and J genes are TRBV7-8 and TRBJ2-2; the D is unclear. This CDR3 spans 13 amino acids. Germline values: CDR1 SGHVS, CDR2 FQNEAQ. Trimming pared 2 bases from V and 5 bases from J, leaving 6 bases between. The CDR3 reads CASSLRQTGELFF. The CDR3 nucleotides read TGTGCCAGCAGCTTAAGGCAGACCGGGGAGCTGTTTTTT.

This chain uses TRBV5-1 with TRBJ2-7; 11 bases line up with TRBD1. The CDR3 is made up of 15 amino acids. Germline CDR1 SGHRS, CDR2 YFSETQ. With V trimmed by 4 bases and J by 5 bases, 8 bases remained unmatched. CDR3: CASSPGQGAYHEQYF. The CDR3 DNA follows: TGCGCCAGCAGCCCAGGACAGGGGGCTTACCACGAGCAGTACTTC.

V is TRBV28 and J is TRBJ1-2; D unresolved. The CDR3 consists of 14 residues. CDR1 and CDR2 from the germline V gene are MDHEN and SYDVKM. The ends were cut back, 6 bases at V and 5 bases at J, with 16 bases in the middle. CDR3 region: CASSPAPLGYGYTF. In DNA, the CDR3 is TGTGCCAGCAGCCCGGCCCCCCTGGGGTATGGCTACACCTTC.

V gene TRBV29-1 combines with J gene TRBJ1-3, with D unclear. The CDR3 totals 14 residues. Trimming left V 7 bases short and J 0 bases short, with 13 bases between. Germline V gene lookup returns CDR1 SQVTM and CDR2 ANQGSEA. The CDR3 region has the DNA TGCAGCGCTGAGGGCACATCCTCTGGAAACACCATATATTTT. Its protein product is CSAEGTSSGNTIYF.

The chain couples TRBV7-2 to TRBJ2-4, with 10 bases that match TRBD2. In germline, CDR1 is SGHTA, CDR2 FQGNSA. The CDR3 loop spans 14 amino acids. V trimming: 1 base; J trimming: 9 bases; junction bases outside the gene matches: 3. The CDR3 coding sequence is TGTGCCAGCAGCTTAGGACTAGCGGGCAGCATTCAGTACTTC. The encoded protein is CASSLGLAGSIQYF.

V is TRBV4-1 and J is TRBJ2-3, with D uncertain. There are 13 residues in the CDR3. CDR1 and CDR2 (germline): MGHRA, YSYEKL. Trimming left V 0 bases short and J 14 bases short, with 15 bases between. DNA for the CDR3: TGCGCCAGCAGCCAAGAAAGGCCAGATAGTCCGTATTTT. Its protein product is CASSQERPDSPYF.

The chain employs TRBV6-1 and TRBJ2-7; D call uncertain. CDR3 length: 13 amino acids. With 3 bases removed from V and 6 bases from J, the gap between germline ends came to 12 bases. Per germline, CDR1 MNHNS and CDR2 SASEGT. CDR3 sequence (DNA): TGTGCCAGCAGTGAGGCCCCCAGAACCGAGCAGTACTTC. It encodes CASSEAPRTEQYF.

The chain joins TRBV7-9 to TRBJ2-2; D uncertain. CDR3 length equals 13 residues. Germline values: CDR1 SEHNR, CDR2 FQNEAQ (reference sequence). Trimming left V 5 bases short and J 6 bases short, with 10 bases between. CDR3 bases: TGTGCCAGCAGCCCTGGACCTGCCGGGGAGCTGTTTTTT. It translates to CASSPGPAGELFF.

The chain links TRBV4-1 to TRBJ2-7; 7 bases are shared with TRBD2. Germline V gene sequence: CDR1 MGHRA, CDR2 YSYEKL. The CDR3 is made up of 15 amino acids. Trimming cost V 1 base and J 2 bases; bases outside gene matches: 5. CDR3 DNA: TGCGCCAGCAGCCAAGCCCACGGGACTACCTACGAGCAGTACTTC. Protein sequence: CASSQAHGTTYEQYF.

The V and J genes are TRBV9 and TRBJ2-5; D is perhaps TRBD2 (7 bases). CDR3 size: 15 residues. Trimming shortened V by 0 bases and J by 5 bases, and 14 bases separated the two germline ends. Germline loops: CDR1 SGDLS, CDR2 YYNGEE. CDR3 sequence reads: CASSVVGGALETQYF. The CDR3 DNA reads TGTGCCAGCAGCGTAGTTGGGGGGGCGTTGGAGACCCAGTACTTC.

For this clone: Other DNA sequences in the same sample also yield this CDR3. V and J are TRBV10-3 and TRBJ2-3, with TRBD2 identical over 9 bases. V lost 5 bases, J lost 2 bases, and 5 bases stayed unmatched. The CDR3 covers 15 residues. The germline gives CDR1 ENHRY, CDR2 SYGVKD. The DNA of the CDR3 is TGTGCCATCAGTATTAGCGGGGGACTCACAGATACGCAGTATTTT. Translated: CAISISGGLTDTQYF.

The gene calls are TRBV4-1 and TRBJ1-1, with a weak D call TRBD1 (6 bases). V was trimmed by 3 bases and J by 0 bases, leaving 14 bases between them. This CDR3 is 16 amino acids long. Germline V gives CDR1 MGHRA, CDR2 YSYEKL. This CDR3 is CASSHLLRGLNTEAFF. The CDR3 DNA follows: TGCGCCAGCAGCCATCTCCTCAGGGGACTGAACACTGAAGCTTTCTTT.

J is TRBJ1-6 and V is TRBV9; perhaps TRBD1 as D (6 bases). This CDR3 has 15 residues. The ends were cut back, 0 bases at V and 7 bases at J, with 11 bases in the middle. CDR1 is SGDLS, CDR2 YYNGEE, per germline. The CDR3, as DNA: TGTGCCAGCAGCGTAGCCGACAGGACCAATTCACCCCTCCACTTT. It codes for CASSVADRTNSPLHF.

The chain is built from TRBV6-6 and TRBJ1-2, with D unresolved. The V end lost 7 bases, the J end lost 4 bases, and 22 bases lay between the germline ends. CDR1 MNHNY and CDR2 SVGAGI come from the germline V gene (reference sequence). There are 16 residues in the CDR3. The CDR3 loop is CASTSLSLEGAYGYTF. The CDR3 coding sequence is TGTGCCAGCACCTCTCTAAGCCTAGAGGGCGCCTATGGCTACACCTTC.